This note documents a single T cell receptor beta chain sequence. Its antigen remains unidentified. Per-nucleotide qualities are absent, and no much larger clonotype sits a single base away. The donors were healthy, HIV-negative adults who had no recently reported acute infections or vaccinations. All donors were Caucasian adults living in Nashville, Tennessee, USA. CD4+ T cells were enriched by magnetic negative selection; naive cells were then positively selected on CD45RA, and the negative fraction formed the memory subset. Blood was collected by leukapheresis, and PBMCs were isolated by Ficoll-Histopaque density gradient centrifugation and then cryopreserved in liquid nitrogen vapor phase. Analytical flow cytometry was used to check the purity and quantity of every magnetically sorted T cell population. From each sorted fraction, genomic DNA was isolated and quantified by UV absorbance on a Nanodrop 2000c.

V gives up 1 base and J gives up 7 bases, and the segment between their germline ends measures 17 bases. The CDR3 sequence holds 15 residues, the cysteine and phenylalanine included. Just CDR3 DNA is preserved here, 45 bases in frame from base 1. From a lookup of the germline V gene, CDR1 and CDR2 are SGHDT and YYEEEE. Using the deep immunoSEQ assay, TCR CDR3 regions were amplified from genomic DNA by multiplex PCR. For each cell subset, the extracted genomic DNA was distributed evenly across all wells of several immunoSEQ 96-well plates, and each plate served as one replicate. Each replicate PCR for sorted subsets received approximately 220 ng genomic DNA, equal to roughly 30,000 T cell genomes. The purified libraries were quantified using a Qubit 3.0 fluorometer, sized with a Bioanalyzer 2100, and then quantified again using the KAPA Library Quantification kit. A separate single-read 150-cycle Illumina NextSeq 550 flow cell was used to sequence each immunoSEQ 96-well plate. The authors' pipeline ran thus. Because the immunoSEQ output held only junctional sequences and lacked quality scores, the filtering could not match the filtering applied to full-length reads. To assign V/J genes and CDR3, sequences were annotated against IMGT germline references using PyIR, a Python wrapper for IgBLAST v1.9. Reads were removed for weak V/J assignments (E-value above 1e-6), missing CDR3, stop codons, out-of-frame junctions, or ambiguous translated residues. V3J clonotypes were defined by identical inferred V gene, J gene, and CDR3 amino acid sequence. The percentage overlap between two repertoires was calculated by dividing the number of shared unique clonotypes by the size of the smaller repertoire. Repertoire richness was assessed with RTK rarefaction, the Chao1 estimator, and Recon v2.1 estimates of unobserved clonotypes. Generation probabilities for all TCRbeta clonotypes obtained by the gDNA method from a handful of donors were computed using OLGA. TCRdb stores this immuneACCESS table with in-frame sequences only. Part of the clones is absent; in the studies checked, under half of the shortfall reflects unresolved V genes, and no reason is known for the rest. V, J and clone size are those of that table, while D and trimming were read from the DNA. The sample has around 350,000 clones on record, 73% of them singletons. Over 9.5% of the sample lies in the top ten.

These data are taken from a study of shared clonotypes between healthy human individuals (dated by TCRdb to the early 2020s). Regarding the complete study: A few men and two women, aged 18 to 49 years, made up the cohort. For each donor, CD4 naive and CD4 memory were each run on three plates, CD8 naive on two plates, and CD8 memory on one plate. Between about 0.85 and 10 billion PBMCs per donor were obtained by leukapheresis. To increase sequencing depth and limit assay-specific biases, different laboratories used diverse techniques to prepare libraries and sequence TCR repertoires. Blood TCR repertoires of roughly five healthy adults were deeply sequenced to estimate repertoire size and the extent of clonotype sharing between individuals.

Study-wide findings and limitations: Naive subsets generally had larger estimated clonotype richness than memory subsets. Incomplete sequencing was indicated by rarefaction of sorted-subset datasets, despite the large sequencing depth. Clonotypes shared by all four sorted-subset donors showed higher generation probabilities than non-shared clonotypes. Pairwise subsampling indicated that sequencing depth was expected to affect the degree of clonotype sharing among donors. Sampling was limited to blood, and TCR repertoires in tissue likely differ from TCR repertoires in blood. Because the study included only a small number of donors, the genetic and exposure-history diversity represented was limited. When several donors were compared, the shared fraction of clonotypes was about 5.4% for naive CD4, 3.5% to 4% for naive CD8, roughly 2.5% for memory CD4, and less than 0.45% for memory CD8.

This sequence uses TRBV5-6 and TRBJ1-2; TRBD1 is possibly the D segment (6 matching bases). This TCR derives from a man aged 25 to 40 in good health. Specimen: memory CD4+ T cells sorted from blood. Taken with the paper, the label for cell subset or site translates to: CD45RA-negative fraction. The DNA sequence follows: TGTGCCAGCAGCTTGTACACAGGGAAAAGCCGTGGCTACACCTTC. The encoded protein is CASSLYTGKSRGYTF.